One sample yielded the 8 T cell receptor beta chains listed below, sequenced in a study of T cells expressing NK-cell markers. TCRdb re-called the 5' RACE reads and shows each CDR3 protein once, DNA omitted. The listing contains roughly 390,000 distinct CDR3 sequences. The sample consisted of blood T cells: a sorted CD56 or NKG2C T cell subset, CD4+ or CD8+ T cells, or bulk PBMC T cells (not recorded which). The origin of the receptors is a man aged 18-75 years in good health.

The chain is built from TRBV7-8 and TRBJ2-2; TCRdb proposes TRBD1, but this gene call is untestable without DNA. Germline V gene lookup returns CDR1 SGHVS and CDR2 FQNEAQ. The CDR3 runs to 16 residues. CDR3 residues: CASSPRTVRNTGELFF.

J is TRBJ2-3 and V is TRBV12-5. The CDR3 covers 17 residues. Germline assignment: CDR1 LGHNT and CDR2 FRNRAP. CDR3 sequence reads: CASGLVVGSWGTDTQYF.

This chain joins TRBV27 and TRBJ1-1; TCRdb calls TRBD1, which cannot be checked without DNA. The CDR3 is 11 amino acids. Germline CDR1 reads MNHEY; CDR2 reads SMNVEV (reference sequence). CDR3 sequence: CATRRWGEAFF.

The chain recombines TRBV6-5 with TRBJ1-5. Germline CDR1 and CDR2: MNHEY and SVGAGI. This CDR3 spans 18 amino acids. The CDR3 loop is CASSYNFLRGLGNQPQHF.

The V call is TRBV9, the J call TRBJ2-1. Germline CDR1 is SGDLS and CDR2 is YYNGEE. The CDR3 is 15 residues long. The CDR3 loop is CASSPSSSSYNEQFF.

The chain has TRBV3-1 and TRBJ1-2; TCRdb lists TRBD1, though no DNA is available to test this call. Germline CDR1 reads LGHDT; CDR2 reads YNNKEL (reference sequence). This CDR3 comprises 15 residues. This chain's CDR3 is CASSRRQGGNYGYTF.

V is TRBV20-1 and J is TRBJ2-2; no DNA is available, so the TRBD1 call from TCRdb remains unchecked. Looked up from germline, CDR1 is DFQATT and CDR2 is SNEGSKA (reference sequence). The CDR3 consists of 14 residues. CDR3 region: CSARTGTNTGELFF.

The chain is built from TRBV12-3 or TRBV12-4 and TRBJ2-3; TCRdb calls TRBD2, which cannot be checked without DNA. CDR3 length equals 15 residues. CDR3 residues: CASSWRLAGLNTQYF.